This TCR beta chain was sequenced for a study of blood T cell repertoires in COVID-19. On the study more broadly: Samples came from the United States, Italy and Spain, spanning acute and convalescent COVID-19. Nucleic acid was either cDNA or gDNA, and it came from T cells, B-cell-depleted T cells, or PBMCs.

This clone occurred a few times. The identical CDR3 is also encoded by other nucleotide sequences in the sample. In the authors' workflow: Reference gene primer amplification in the assay estimated nucleated cell counts. The assay was immunoSEQ multiplex PCR, and TCRdb's table has in-frame clones only and misses some. The V and J calls and the clone size are those of that table, but D and trimming were determined from the DNA. Among approximately 140,000 clones listed, around 83% were seen once. The sequence came from a human donor in a cohort sampled during active COVID-19. The sequenced sample was peripheral blood.

As DNA, the CDR3 is TGTGCCAGCAGTCCCGACAGGACCAACTATGGCTACACCTTC. This encodes CASSPDRTNYGYTF. This chain connects TRBV9 to TRBJ1-2; possibly TRBD1 for D (6 bases). This CDR3 contains 14 residues. The V end lost 5 bases, the J end lost 2 bases, and 13 bases lay between the germline ends. Germline V gene lookup returns CDR1 SGDLS and CDR2 YYNGEE.